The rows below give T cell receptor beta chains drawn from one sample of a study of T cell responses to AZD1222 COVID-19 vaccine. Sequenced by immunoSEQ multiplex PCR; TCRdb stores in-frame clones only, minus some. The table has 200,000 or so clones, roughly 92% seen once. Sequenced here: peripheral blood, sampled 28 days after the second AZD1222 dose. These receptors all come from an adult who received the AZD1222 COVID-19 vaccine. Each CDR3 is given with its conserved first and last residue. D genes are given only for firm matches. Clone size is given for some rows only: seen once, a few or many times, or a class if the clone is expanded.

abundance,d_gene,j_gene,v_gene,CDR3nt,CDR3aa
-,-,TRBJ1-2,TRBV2,TGTGCCAGCAGACTCACCGGCTACACCTTC,CASRLTGYTF
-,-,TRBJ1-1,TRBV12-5,TGTGCTAGTGGTTCTGGGGCGGGGGACACTGAAGCTTTCTTT,CASGSGAGDTEAFF
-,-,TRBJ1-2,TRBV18,TGTGCCAGCTCACCACGCGGGACCTCCGGCTACACCTTC,CASSPRGTSGYTF
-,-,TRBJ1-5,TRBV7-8,TGTGCCAGCAGCTTAGTGGCGGCTGAGAATCAGCCCCAGCATTTT,CASSLVAAENQPQHF
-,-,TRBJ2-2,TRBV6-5,TGTGCCAGCAGAGAGCAGGGGCGGAACACCGGGGAGCTGTTTTTT,CASREQGRNTGELFF
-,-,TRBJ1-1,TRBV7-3,TGTGCCAGCAGCTTAACCGGGAACACTGAAGCTTTCTTT,CASSLTGNTEAFF
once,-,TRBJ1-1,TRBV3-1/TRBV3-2,TGTGCCAGCAGGTTGGGGGCCACTGAAGCTTTCTTT,CASRLGATEAFF
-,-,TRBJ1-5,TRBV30,TGTGCCTGGGCGGACTTCAATCAGCCCCAGCATTTT,CAWADFNQPQHF
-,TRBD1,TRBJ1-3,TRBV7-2,TGTGCCAGCAGCTTAGCGCAGGGGGCTGGAAACACCATATATTTT,CASSLAQGAGNTIYF
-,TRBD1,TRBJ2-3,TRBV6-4,TGTGCCAGCAGGATACAGGGGTATAGCACAGATACGCAGTATTTT,CASRIQGYSTDTQYF
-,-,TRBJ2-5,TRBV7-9,TGTGCCAGCAGCTTAGCGGAGACAGAACAAGAGACCCAGTACTTC,CASSLAETEQETQYF
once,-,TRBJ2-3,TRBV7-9,TGTGCCAGCAGCCTCTACACCACAGATACGCAGTATTTT,CASSLYTTDTQYF
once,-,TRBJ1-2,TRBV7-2,TGTGCCAGCAGCTCCCCACCGGGGAACGGCTACACCTTC,CASSSPPGNGYTF
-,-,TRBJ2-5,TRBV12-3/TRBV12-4,TGTGCCAGCAGTTTAAATCCTGGCCGGACCCAGTACTTC,CASSLNPGRTQYF
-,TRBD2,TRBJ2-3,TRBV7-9,TGTGCCAGCAGCTCCGGACTAGCCTCAGATACGCAGTATTTT,CASSSGLASDTQYF
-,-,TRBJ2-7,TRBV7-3,TGTGCCAGCAGTCGTGACCGATTCTACGAGCAGTACTTC,CASSRDRFYEQYF
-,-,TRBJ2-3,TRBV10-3,TGTGCCATCAGTGAGTCTGGCAGGGTTCCCGGGGGAGATACGCAGTATTTT,CAISESGRVPGGDTQYF
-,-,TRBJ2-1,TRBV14,TGTGCCAGCAGCCAAAGCCGACCCCCACGGAAGGGGAATGAGCAGTTCTTC,CASSQSRPPRKGNEQFF
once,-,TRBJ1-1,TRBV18,TGTGCCAGCTCACCAGCAGGGGCCGGGAGGACTGAAGCTTTCTTT,CASSPAGAGRTEAFF
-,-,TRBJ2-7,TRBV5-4,TGTGCCCTCCAAAGGGCCGGCTCCTACGAGCAGTACTTC,CALQRAGSYEQYF
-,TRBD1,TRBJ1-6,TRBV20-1,TGCAGTGCTCCAAACAGGGGGCATTCCCACTTT,CSAPNRGHSHF
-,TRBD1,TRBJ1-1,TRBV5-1,TGCGCCAGCAGTCAACAGGGGCGCACTGAAGCTTTCTTT,CASSQQGRTEAFF
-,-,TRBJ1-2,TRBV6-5,TGTGCCAGCAGTCCAGGGAGCGGGTATGGCTACACCTTC,CASSPGSGYGYTF
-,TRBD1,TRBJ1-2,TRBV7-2,TGTGCCAGCAGCTTAGCGGAGGGGGCTGGCTACACCTTC,CASSLAEGAGYTF
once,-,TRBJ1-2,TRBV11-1,TGTGCCAGCAGTCCCACACAGGGAAGAGATGGCTACACCTTC,CASSPTQGRDGYTF
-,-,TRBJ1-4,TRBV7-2,TGTGCCAGCAGCTTAGTACGGGGGACGACTAATGAAAAACTGTTTTTT,CASSLVRGTTNEKLFF
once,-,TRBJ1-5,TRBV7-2,TGTGCCAGCAGCTTGTTGAATCAGCCCCAGCATTTT,CASSLLNQPQHF
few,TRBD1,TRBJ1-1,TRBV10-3,TGTGCCGCCCGACGAGGGGACAGGGGCGACACTGAAGCTTTCTTT,CAARRGDRGDTEAFF
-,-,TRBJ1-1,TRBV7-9,TGTGCCAGCAGCTTAGCGCCGACAACTGGAGCTTTCTTT,CASSLAPTTGAFF
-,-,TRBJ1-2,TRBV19,TGTGCCAGTAGTATTGGACAGTCTAACTATGGCTACACCTTC,CASSIGQSNYGYTF
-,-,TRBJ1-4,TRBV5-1,TGCGCCAGCAGCTTGGTGGCGGGGCTAGGTGAAAAACTGTTTTTT,CASSLVAGLGEKLFF